This is a list of T cell receptor beta chains from one sample in a study of blood T cell repertoires in COVID-19. Profiled with immunoSEQ multiplex PCR; TCRdb holds only in-frame clones, not every one. The table shows 300,000 to 350,000 clones, with around nine tenths occurring only once. The sequenced sample was PBMCs or T cells enriched from blood (not recorded which). These receptors all stem from a woman in her 30s who had been exposed to COVID-19. The CDR3 runs from the conserved cysteine through the conserved F or W. D genes are given only for firm matches. Size values are once, few and many counts, or a class for expanded clones, and some rows have none.

clone size	J gene	V gene	D gene	CDR3 length	CDR3 DNA	CDR3 protein
once	TRBJ2-5	TRBV4-2	.	15	TGTGCCAGCAGCCAAATTAAGGGGGACCAAGAGACCCAGTACTTC	CASSQIKGDQETQYF
.	TRBJ2-1	TRBV7-6	TRBD1	16	TGTGCCAGCAGCCCGGAGACAGGGGGCGCTGGCAATGAGCAGTTCTTC	CASSPETGGAGNEQFF
.	TRBJ2-1	TRBV19	TRBD2	13	TGTGCCAGTACCCAAGGCGGGGGGGAGGATCAGTTCTTC	CASTQGGGEDQFF
.	TRBJ2-5	TRBV15	TRBD1	16	TGTGCCACCAGCCTAATCCTGGTACAGGGGGCGGTTGACCAGTACTTC	CATSLILVQGAVDQYF
.	TRBJ2-7	TRBV5-6	TRBD1	15	TGTGCCAGCAGCCCCCGGGACAGGGGGTCCTACGAGCAGTACTTC	CASSPRDRGSYEQYF
.	TRBJ2-3	TRBV27	.	13	TGTGCCAGCAGTTTTCTACTCACAGATACGCAGTATTTT	CASSFLLTDTQYF
once	TRBJ1-3	TRBV5-6	.	14	TGTGCCAGCAGCTTTTCAGGGCGCGGAAACACCATATATTTT	CASSFSGRGNTIYF
.	TRBJ1-1	TRBV12-3/TRBV12-4	.	12	TGTGCCAGCAGTAGAGGGATCACTGAAGCTTTCTTT	CASSRGITEAFF
.	TRBJ2-1	TRBV5-1	TRBD2	18	TGCGCCAGCAGCTCCGAAATCCCGGGACTAGCGGACTACAATGAGCAGTTCTTC	CASSSEIPGLADYNEQFF
.	TRBJ2-7	TRBV10-2	.	13	TGCGCCAGCAGTGAGTCGATAGAGAGCGAGCAGTACTTC	CASSESIESEQYF
.	TRBJ2-5	TRBV5-1	.	15	TGCGCCAGCAGCTCCCTGGATGCGTGGGAGGAGACCCAGTACTTC	CASSSLDAWEETQYF
.	TRBJ2-1	TRBV27	TRBD2	17	TGTGCCAGCAGTTTATATGGGGGAGGGGCGGGAGCTAATGAGCAGTTCTTC	CASSLYGGGAGANEQFF
.	TRBJ2-1	TRBV21-1	.	17	TGTGCCAGCAGCAGCTGGACTAGCGGGAGTGGATTAGGTGAGCAGTTCTTC	CASSSWTSGSGLGEQFF
.	TRBJ1-2	TRBV5-5	.	16	TGTGCCAGCAGCGCCCTCCTTTGGCACCTTAACTATGGCTACACCTTC	CASSALLWHLNYGYTF
.	TRBJ2-7	TRBV28	.	12	TGTGCCAGCCGCGATATTAACTACGAGCAGTACTTC	CASRDINYEQYF
.	TRBJ1-2	TRBV21-1	.	13	TGTGCCAGCAGGAGACAGGAAGGCTATGGCTACACCTTC	CASRRQEGYGYTF
.	TRBJ2-3	TRBV7-3	TRBD2	16	TGTGCCAGCAGCTTAAGGCTAGCGGGAGGTGCAGATACGCAGTATTTT	CASSLRLAGGADTQYF
.	TRBJ2-6	TRBV3-1/TRBV3-2	TRBD2	20	TGTGCCAGCAGCCAAGATAGTAGACTAGCGGGAGTTGGCGGGGCCAACGTCCTGACTTTC	CASSQDSRLAGVGGANVLTF
.	TRBJ2-7	TRBV27	TRBD1	14	TGTGCCAGCACCCGGACAGGGGGCAATCACGAGCAGTACTTC	CASTRTGGNHEQYF
.	TRBJ1-5	TRBV3-1/TRBV3-2	TRBD1	15	TGTGCCAGCAGCCCACAGGGGCAGCTCAATCAGCCCCAGCATTTT	CASSPQGQLNQPQHF
.	TRBJ1-5	TRBV19	.	16	TGTGCCAGTAGTAGCTTCAGGCCCCATGGCAATCAGCCCCAGCATTTT	CASSSFRPHGNQPQHF
.	TRBJ2-2	TRBV6-6	.	14	TGTGCCAGCAGTTACTCGGGGGCGGCCGGGGAGCTGTTTTTT	CASSYSGAAGELFF
once	TRBJ1-1	TRBV9	.	14	TGTGCCAGCAGCGTAGTGTCGTCCAACACTGAAGCTTTCTTT	CASSVVSSNTEAFF
once	TRBJ2-1	TRBV9	.	19	TGTGCCAGCAGCGCAGGGGTGCAGGTTTATTCAAGCTCCTACAATGAGCAGTTCTTC	CASSAGVQVYSSSYNEQFF
.	TRBJ2-5	TRBV5-8	TRBD2	15	TGTGCCAGCAGCTTGCGCGGGAGGGCCGGAGAGACCCAGTACTTC	CASSLRGRAGETQYF
.	TRBJ1-6	TRBV10-3	TRBD1	17	TGTGCCATCAGTGACGACCTTACAGGGGAGAGGAATTCACCCCTCCACTTT	CAISDDLTGERNSPLHF
.	TRBJ1-5	TRBV6-5	TRBD1	15	TGTGCCAGCAGCTGGGACAGGGGCGGCAATCAGCCCCAGCATTTT	CASSWDRGGNQPQHF
.	TRBJ2-2	TRBV6-5	.	13	TGTGCCAGCAGGCTCGGAGTTATCGGGGAGCTGTTTTTT	CASRLGVIGELFF
once	TRBJ2-2	TRBV2	TRBD1	13	TGTGCCAGCAGGGGACAGGGTAACGGGGAGCTGTTTTTT	CASRGQGNGELFF
.	TRBJ2-1	TRBV3-1/TRBV3-2	TRBD2	16	TGTGCCAGCAGCCAAGGTGGTAGCGGGGGATACAATGAGCAGTTCTTC	CASSQGGSGGYNEQFF
.	TRBJ2-2	TRBV11-2	.	16	TGTGCCAGCAGCCGTAGGAGGCCCCCGAACACCGGGGAGCTGTTTTTT	CASSRRRPPNTGELFF
.	TRBJ2-1	TRBV10-1	.	15	TGCGCCAGCAGTGCCCAGTCCAACGCGGACAATGAGCAGTTCTTC	CASSAQSNADNEQFF
.	TRBJ2-2	TRBV6-5	TRBD1	12	TGTGCCAGCAGTACAGGGGGCGGGGAGCTGTTTTTT	CASSTGGGELFF
.	TRBJ1-6	TRBV30	.	13	TGTGCCTGGATCGAACGATCAGGTTCAACCCTCCACTTT	CAWIERSGSTLHF
.	TRBJ2-2	TRBV5-1	TRBD2	16	TGCGCCAGCGAGGATGGCGGGAGGGCGTTCACCGGGGAGCTGTTTTTT	CASEDGGRAFTGELFF
.	TRBJ2-5	TRBV30	.	12	TGTGCCTGGACAGGGGTCAGGGAGACCCAGTACTTC	CAWTGVRETQYF
.	TRBJ2-3	TRBV7-3	.	15	TGTGCCAGCAGCTCCCAGGGGAGAAGCACAGATACGCAGTATTTT	CASSSQGRSTDTQYF
.	TRBJ2-1	TRBV27	.	18	TGTGCCAGCAGGATACTATATCCAAGCGGCGCGGAGGTCAATGAGCAGTTCTTC	CASRILYPSGAEVNEQFF
once	TRBJ2-3	TRBV7-7	TRBD2	17	TGTGCCAGCAGCCCCCAGGGGGTAGCGGGAGGGCAAGATACGCAGTATTTT	CASSPQGVAGGQDTQYF
.	TRBJ2-3	TRBV28	TRBD2	16	TGTGCCAGCAGCCGCGGACTAGGAGGGGCCGAAGATACGCAGTATTTT	CASSRGLGGAEDTQYF
.	TRBJ2-1	TRBV14	.	18	TGTGCCAGCAGCCAACAACCCCCCTCTAGTTGGTATGTCAATGAGCAGTTCTTC	CASSQQPPSSWYVNEQFF
.	TRBJ2-5	TRBV5-1	TRBD2	16	TGCGCCAGCAGCTACCGGACTAGCGGCCTCCAAGAGACCCAGTACTTC	CASSYRTSGLQETQYF
once	TRBJ1-1	TRBV12-5	.	14	TGTGCTAGTGGTTTGGTAGGAGGGGCCCAGCAAACCTCATTT	CASGLVGGAQQTSF
.	TRBJ1-3	TRBV19	.	16	TGTGCCAGTAGATCCCTGGGGGCAGACTCTGGAAACACCATATATTTT	CASRSLGADSGNTIYF
.	TRBJ2-7	TRBV10-3	TRBD2	17	TGTGCCATCAGGGGGACTAGCGGGAAATATAACTCCTACGAGCAGTACTTC	CAIRGTSGKYNSYEQYF
.	TRBJ2-1	TRBV7-2	.	18	TGTGCCAGCAGCTCCGGCGCGGCCGGGACACTACCCCACAATGAGCAGTTCTTC	CASSSGAAGTLPHNEQFF
.	TRBJ1-5	TRBV6-5	TRBD1	15	TGTGCCAGCAGTCAGACAGGGATTAGCAATCAGCCCCAGCATTTT	CASSQTGISNQPQHF
.	TRBJ1-2	TRBV30	TRBD1	15	TGTGCCTGGAGTGTACGGGACAGGGGGCGAGTTGGCTACACCTTC	CAWSVRDRGRVGYTF
few	TRBJ2-5	TRBV5-1	.	14	TGCGCCAGCAGCTTGGTTGTTAGCGAGCGGACCCAGTACTTC	CASSLVVSERTQYF
few	TRBJ2-3	TRBV5-1	TRBD2	16	TGCGCCAGCAGCCCGGGACTAACAGGCAACACAGATACGCAGTATTTT	CASSPGLTGNTDTQYF
few	TRBJ1-2	TRBV14	TRBD1	15	TGTGCCAGCAGCCAAGCTTCGACAGGGAGGTATGGCTACACCTTC	CASSQASTGRYGYTF
.	TRBJ2-1	TRBV6-9	TRBD2	19	TGTGCCAGCAGAGTTGATGAGGGGGCCGGGACTAGCGGGAGCAATGAGCAGTTCTTC	CASRVDEGAGTSGSNEQFF
.	TRBJ2-1	TRBV24-1	TRBD1	14	TGTGCCACCAGTGATATTACAGGGGGTAATGAGCAGTTCTTC	CATSDITGGNEQFF
.	TRBJ2-7	TRBV28	TRBD1	16	TGTGCCAGCAGTTCAACTGCCCGGGACAGGGGGCTGGGGCAGTACTTC	CASSSTARDRGLGQYF
.	TRBJ2-5	TRBV15	TRBD1	16	TGTGCCACCAGCAGAGCGGACAGGGCAAACCAAGAGACCCAGTACTTC	CATSRADRANQETQYF
.	TRBJ2-7	TRBV19	.	12	TGTGCCAGTTCGTTGGGGCTAGGCGAGCAGTACTTC	CASSLGLGEQYF
.	TRBJ2-7	TRBV7-9	.	16	TGTGCCAGCAGCTTCAGATTTGGCGGGAAGGAGGGGGAGCAGTACTTC	CASSFRFGGKEGEQYF
.	TRBJ2-3	TRBV7-8	TRBD2	20	TGTGCCAGCAGCTCCCTAGAGGGCGGGAGGGCCGGTTTACGCACAGATACGCAGTATTTT	CASSSLEGGRAGLRTDTQYF
.	TRBJ2-2	TRBV7-2	.	14	TGTGCCAGCAGCTTAGTCGAGGGAACCGGGGAGCTGTTTTTT	CASSLVEGTGELFF
once	TRBJ1-1	TRBV10-3	TRBD1	14	TGTGCCATCAGTAAGGGACAGGGCCCCCCTGAAGCTTTCTTT	CAISKGQGPPEAFF